Listed below are T cell receptor beta chains from one sample, sequenced in a study of blood T cell repertoires in COVID-19. Produced via immunoSEQ multiplex PCR; TCRdb's table is partial and in-frame only. The profile shows 300,000 to 400,000 clones, more than 75% of them singletons. The specimen sequenced was PBMCs or T cells enriched from blood (not recorded which). The receptors stem from a woman aged 25-40 years with acute COVID-19. Each CDR3 is given with its conserved first and last residue. The D gene is left open where the match is weak. Rows may omit the clone size; those that give it use once, few, many or a size class.

j_call	d_call	clone_size	v_call	cdr3_nt	cdr3_aa
TRBJ2-2	-	-	TRBV6-5	TGTGCCAGCAGTCCCTCCGTCGGGGAGCTGTTTTTT	CASSPSVGELFF
TRBJ1-5	-	-	TRBV7-8	TGTGCCAGCAGCCCGAACCCTGGGACACTCAATCAGCCCCAGCATTTT	CASSPNPGTLNQPQHF
TRBJ2-2	-	-	TRBV7-2	TGTGCCAGCAGCTTTGTCGGGGGGAACACCGGGGAGCTGTTTTTT	CASSFVGGNTGELFF
TRBJ2-7	TRBD1	once	TRBV7-8	TGTGCCAGCAGCTTAGGGGACAGAAACCGCTACGAGCAGTACTTC	CASSLGDRNRYEQYF
TRBJ1-1	-	-	TRBV19	TGTGCCAGTAGTGCGTCGGGGGATGAAGCTTTCTTT	CASSASGDEAFF
TRBJ1-2	-	-	TRBV12-3/TRBV12-4	TGTGCCAGCAGGCGCCGGGGTAACTATGGCTACACCTTC	CASRRRGNYGYTF
TRBJ2-1	-	-	TRBV21-1	TGTGCCAGCAGCAAAGCAACAGCGGGGAAAACCTACAATGAGCAGTTCTTC	CASSKATAGKTYNEQFF
TRBJ1-5	TRBD1	-	TRBV27	TGTGCCAGCAGACCGTGGACAGGCGCTTATAGCAATCAGCCCCAGCATTTT	CASRPWTGAYSNQPQHF
TRBJ1-1	-	-	TRBV7-2	TGTGCCAGCAGCACGGAGGGAGGAAACACTGAAGCTTTCTTT	CASSTEGGNTEAFF
TRBJ2-7	TRBD1	-	TRBV30	TGTGCCTGGAGCCACAGGGGTGGTGGCTACGAGCAGTACTTC	CAWSHRGGGYEQYF
TRBJ2-7	-	-	TRBV6-5	TGTGCCAGCAGTTACTTAGGGGGAGAGCAGTACTTC	CASSYLGGEQYF
TRBJ2-5	-	-	TRBV4-1	TGCGCCAGCAGCCAAGGATGGAGAGAAGAGACCCAGTACTTC	CASSQGWREETQYF
TRBJ2-7	TRBD2	-	TRBV6-1	TGTGCCAGCAGTGAAGCCACCGGGGGGATCTACGAGCAGTACTTC	CASSEATGGIYEQYF
TRBJ1-1	-	-	TRBV7-2	TGTGCCAGCAGCTTAGTGTCAGGGAAAAACACTGAAGCTTTCTTT	CASSLVSGKNTEAFF
TRBJ2-1	TRBD2	-	TRBV4-3	TGCGCCAGCAGCCAAGATGGGACTAGCGGGGGCCATGAGCAGTTCTTC	CASSQDGTSGGHEQFF